Shown below are 10 T cell receptor beta chains from a single sample sequenced in a study of Graves' ophthalmopathy and Graves' hyperthyroidism. The authors amplified TCR beta CDR3 regions, and they did so from RNA transcripts for repertoire sequencing. Investigators did first-round RT-PCR with HTBI primers, then second-round multiplex PCR. TCRdb used MiXCR to reprocess the multiplex PCR reads, holding one entry per CDR3 protein. Here the sample spans 680,000 or so distinct CDR3 sequences, about 20% being singletons. Sequenced material: peripheral blood. These receptors were collected from a woman aged 18-30 years with stable Graves' hyperthyroidism. Some clones in this sample may be carry-over from other donors' samples.

This chain connects TRBV28 to TRBJ1-1; D remains ambiguous. The ends were cut back, 2 bases at V and 10 bases at J, with 8 bases in the middle. This CDR3 has 11 amino acids. Per germline, CDR1 MDHEN and CDR2 SYDVKM. CDR3 DNA: TGTGCCAGCAGTTTAAGTCTCGCAGCTTTCTTT. Amino acid sequence: CASSLSLAAFF. Using reference TRBV28 and TRBJ1-1 for the parts outside the CDR3, the full variable domain is DVKVTQSSRYLVKRTGEKVFLECVQDMDHENMFWYRQDPGLGLRLIYFSYDVKMKEKGDIPEGYSVSREKKERFSLILESASTNQTSMYLCASSLSLAAFFGQGTRLTVV.

This clonotype was recorded many times. The rearrangement uses TRBV12-3 or TRBV12-4 and TRBJ2-5; 9 bases align to TRBD1. This CDR3 comprises 13 residues. V dropped 1 base and J dropped 7; count of bases not matched to a gene: 1. The CDR3: CASSLGTGATQYF. In DNA, the CDR3 is TGTGCCAGCAGTTTAGGGACAGGGGCGACCCAGTACTTC.

The V call is TRBV7-3, the J call TRBJ2-2, with D unclear. The CDR3 sequence is 13 residues long. V gave up 5 bases and J gave up 6 bases, with 10 bases separating them. CDR1 and CDR2 from the germline V gene are SGHTA and FQGTGA. CDR3: CASSVQTAGELFF. CDR3 sequence (DNA): TGTGCCAGCAGCGTTCAAACAGCCGGGGAGCTGTTTTTT.

Only a few counts were recorded for this clonotype. The rearrangement links TRBV7-9 to TRBJ2-3, with TRBD2 matching over 7 bases. The length of the CDR3 is 14 residues. Per the germline V gene, CDR1 is SEHNR and CDR2 is FQNEAQ (reference sequence). The junction had 10 bases not matched to a gene; V was cut back by 8 bases and J by 5 bases. CDR3 coding DNA: TGTGCCAGCTTCGCGGGGGAGCGTGTAGATACGCAGTATTTT. Translated, it gives CASFAGERVDTQYF.

A few counts support this clonotype. The J gene is TRBJ1-6, the V gene TRBV12-3 or TRBV12-4; no clear D gene. There are 15 residues in the CDR3. Trimming cost V 1 base and J 9 bases, with 13 bases left between them. The CDR3 sequence is CASSLGRRRTSPLHF. The CDR3 DNA follows: TGTGCCAGCAGTTTAGGACGCCGGCGGACTTCACCCCTCCACTTT.

V usage is TRBV5-5 and J usage is TRBJ1-2; D uncertain. Trimming stripped 0 bases from V and 4 bases from J, with 13 bases between. Looked up from germline, CDR1 is SGHKS and CDR2 is YYEKEE (reference sequence). This CDR3 has 15 residues. CDR3 loop: CASSLVEAGGYGYTF. CDR3 bases: TGTGCCAGCAGCTTGGTAGAGGCAGGAGGCTATGGCTACACCTTC.

This clonotype has at least ten counts. This chain connects TRBV5-1 to TRBJ1-1; no firm D call. The CDR3 is 15 residues long. CDR1 is SGHRS and CDR2 is YFSETQ in the germline V gene. V was shortened by 0 bases and J by 0 bases, with 9 bases between the two germline ends. The CDR3 region is CASSLERLMNTEAFF. CDR3 nucleotides: TGCGCCAGCAGCTTGGAGAGGCTCATGAACACTGAAGCTTTCTTT.

At least ten counts were recorded for this clonotype. The chain uses TRBV12-3 or TRBV12-4 and TRBJ1-3; tentatively, D is TRBD1 (5 bases). The germline V and J ends were trimmed by 5 bases and 0 bases, with 17 bases remaining between them. There are 17 residues in the CDR3. The CDR3 loop reads CASSPGTGSSSGNTIYF. In DNA, the CDR3 is TGTGCCAGCAGTCCGGGGACGGGCTCCAGCTCTGGAAACACCATATATTTT.

The chain has TRBV27 and TRBJ1-5; maybe TRBD1 (5 bases). The CDR3 loop spans 14 amino acids. V dropped 3 bases and J dropped 7 bases, with 13 bases sitting between them. Germline V gene sequence: CDR1 MNHEY, CDR2 SMNVEV (reference sequence). This CDR3 is CASSFIGVGQPQHF. Here the CDR3 DNA reads TGTGCCAGCAGTTTTATAGGGGTAGGGCAGCCCCAGCATTTT.

Concerning this clonotype itself: This may stem from a read error, because a much larger clone lies one nucleotide away. The V gene is TRBV28, the J gene TRBJ1-3; D is undetermined. Trimming took 11 bases from V and 0 from J, leaving 5 bases between them. The CDR3 loop spans 11 amino acids. Germline values: CDR1 MDHEN, CDR2 SYDVKM. The CDR3 DNA reads as TGTGCCGGCACCTCTGGAAACACCATATATTTT. Encoded protein: CAGTSGNTIYF. Together with reference TRBV28 and TRBJ1-3, the CDR3 gives the full variable domain: DVKVTQSSRYLVKRTGEKVFLECVQDMDHENMFWYRQDPGLGLRLIYFSYDVKMKEKGDIPEGYSVSREKKERFSLILESASTNQTSMYLCAGTSGNTIYFGEGSWLTVV.